This TCR beta chain was captured in a study of T cells after yellow fever vaccination. There are 14 residues in the CDR3. V lost 5 bases, J lost 2 bases, and 13 bases lay in between. Germline V CDR1 and CDR2: DFQATT, SNEGSKA (reference sequence). Researchers made TCR cDNA using 5'RACE template switching, and this step added a universal primer site and UMIs. From the 5' RACE reads, TCRdb called clonotypes with MiXCR, one entry per CDR3 protein. Altogether 300,000 to 400,000 distinct CDR3 sequences are present, about 11% being singletons, with the ten largest covering about 3%. With regard to this clonotype: Its matching antigen is unknown.

The study, taken as a whole, reports: Booster sampling recovered most clones from primary vaccination (approximately 97% CD4, roughly 86% CD8). Overlap between CD4 and CD8 compartments was detected for a small share of clonotypes.

The V gene is TRBV20-1, the J gene TRBJ2-4, with TRBD1 as a possible D gene (5 bases). The TCR comes from a man younger than 30 who received the YFV17D yellow fever vaccine. Sequencing was performed on CD4+ T cells sorted from PBMCs, taken 45 days after the yellow fever booster vaccination. CDR3 residues: CSAPTDSSKNIQYF. DNA for the CDR3: TGCAGTGCTCCGACCGACAGCTCCAAAAACATTCAGTACTTC.